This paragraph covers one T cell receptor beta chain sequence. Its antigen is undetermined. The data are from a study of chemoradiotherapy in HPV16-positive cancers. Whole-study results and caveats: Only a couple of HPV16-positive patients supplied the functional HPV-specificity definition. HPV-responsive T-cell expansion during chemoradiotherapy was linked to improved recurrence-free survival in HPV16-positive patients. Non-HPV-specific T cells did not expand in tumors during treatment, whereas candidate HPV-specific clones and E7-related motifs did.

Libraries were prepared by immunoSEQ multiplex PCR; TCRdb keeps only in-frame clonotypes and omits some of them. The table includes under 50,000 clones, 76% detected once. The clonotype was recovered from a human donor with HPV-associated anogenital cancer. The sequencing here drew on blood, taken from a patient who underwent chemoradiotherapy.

The CDR3 bases are TGTGCCAGCAGCCCCACCAGGCGTACCTACGAGCAGTACTTC. This encodes CASSPTRRTYEQYF. The chain links TRBV7-2 to TRBJ2-7; D not resolved. The CDR3 extends over 14 amino acids. V dropped 5 bases and J dropped 2 bases, with 13 bases sitting between them. Germline CDR1 is SGHTA and CDR2 is FQGNSA.